The rows below give T cell receptor beta chains drawn from one sample of a study of regulatory T cells in long-lasting Graves disease. MiXCR, applied by TCRdb to the multiplex PCR reads, yields one record per CDR3 protein. The data show around 400,000 distinct CDR3 sequences, around a sixth seen once. Sample: peripheral blood mononuclear cells (PBMCs), taken at new diagnosis, from a patient treated with antithyroid drugs. The receptors stem from a female donor with Graves disease. Each CDR3 is given with its conserved first and last residue. The D gene is left open where the match is weak. Some rows mark clone size as missing; the rest say once, few, many or name a class of expanded clone.

V,D,J,size,CDR3,DNA
TRBV5-1,-,TRBJ2-5,-,CASSLETRGGETQYF,TGCGCCAGCAGCTTGGAAACCCGTGGCGGAGAGACCCAGTACTTC
TRBV4-1,TRBD2,TRBJ2-2,many,CASSQAPTSGSAGELFF,TGCGCCAGCAGCCAAGCTCCTACTAGCGGGAGTGCCGGGGAGCTGTTTTTT
TRBV24-1,-,TRBJ2-1,many,CATSPTQSSYNEQFF,TGTGCCACCAGTCCCACCCAAAGCTCCTACAATGAGCAGTTCTTC
TRBV27,-,TRBJ1-6,many,CASRSSYNSPLHF,TGTGCCAGCAGGAGCTCCTATAATTCACCCCTCCACTTT
TRBV4-1,-,TRBJ2-5,-,CASSQDLGQETQYF,TGCGCCAGCAGCCAAGATCTTGGCCAAGAGACCCAGTACTTC
TRBV5-1,-,TRBJ2-3,-,CASSLGTQADTQYF,TGCGCCAGCAGCTTGGGGACACAGGCAGATACGCAGTATTTT
TRBV2,TRBD2,TRBJ2-7,many,CASRGLAVAIRGNEQYF,TGTGCCAGCAGGGGACTAGCGGTAGCTATCAGGGGGAACGAGCAGTACTTC
TRBV19,-,TRBJ1-2,many,CASSIAEGVAGGYTF,TGTGCCAGTAGTATAGCGGAGGGCGTCGCGGGAGGCTACACCTTC
TRBV20-1,TRBD2,TRBJ2-1,many,CSALGLDYNEQFF,TGCAGTGCTTTGGGACTAGACTACAATGAGCAGTTCTTC
TRBV12-3/TRBV12-4,-,TRBJ1-6,many,CASSLSPFSYNSPLHF,TGTGCCAGCAGTTTGTCACCTTTCTCCTATAATTCACCCCTCCACTTT
TRBV2,-,TRBJ2-2,many,CASSIPRQEANSGELFF,TGTGCCAGCAGTATCCCCAGACAGGAGGCGAACTCCGGGGAGCTGTTTTTT
TRBV27,TRBD2,TRBJ2-1,many,CASSISGSSDEQFF,TGTGCCAGCAGCATAAGCGGGAGCAGCGATGAGCAGTTCTTC
TRBV5-5,-,TRBJ2-7,few,CASSLSGYEQHF,TGTGCCAGCAGCCTCTCGGGTTACGAGCAGCACTTC
TRBV2,-,TRBJ2-4,many,CASSELKGNIQYF,TGTGCCAGCAGTGAGCTAAAGGGGAACATTCAGTACTTC
TRBV12-3/TRBV12-4,-,TRBJ1-2,many,CASSLKGEDGYTF,TGTGCCAGCAGTTTAAAAGGGGAGGATGGCTACACCTTC
TRBV7-3,TRBD2,TRBJ2-1,many,CASSLVGGGADNEQFF,TGTGCCAGCAGCTTAGTGGGCGGGGGGGCCGACAATGAGCAGTTCTTC
TRBV5-1,-,TRBJ1-5,many,CASSLGTSNQPQHF,TGCGCCAGCAGCTTGGGGACGAGCAATCAGCCCCAGCATTTT
TRBV5-6,-,TRBJ2-1,-,CASSRSNEQFF,TGTGCCAGCAGCCGCAGCAATGAGCAGTTCTTC
TRBV10-3,-,TRBJ1-6,-,CAISESILYNSPLHF,TGTGCCATCAGTGAGTCAATCCTCTATAATTCACCCCTCCACTTT
TRBV7-9,TRBD1,TRBJ1-5,many,CASSFYQGADQPQHF,TGTGCCAGCAGCTTTTATCAGGGGGCTGATCAGCCCCAGCATTTT
TRBV12-3/TRBV12-4,TRBD2,TRBJ2-2,-,CASSYASGWTGELFF,TGTGCCAGCAGTTACGCTAGCGGGTGGACCGGGGAGCTGTTTTTT
TRBV7-3,TRBD1,TRBJ2-5,-,CASSLQKGTGGETQYF,TGTGCCAGCAGCCTTCAGAAGGGGACAGGGGGCGAGACCCAGTACTTC
TRBV5-4,TRBD1,TRBJ1-1,-,CASSLGTAAWGNTEAFF,TGTGCCAGCAGCTTAGGGACAGCTGCCTGGGGGAACACTGAAGCTTTCTTT
TRBV27,-,TRBJ2-7,many,CASSLGGWPIYEQYF,TGTGCCAGCAGTTTAGGAGGGTGGCCGATCTACGAGCAGTACTTC
TRBV28,-,TRBJ2-7,many,CATLVGGSNTYEQYF,TGTGCCACCCTGGTTGGGGGATCGAATACCTACGAGCAGTACTTC
TRBV19,-,TRBJ1-3,-,CASSRRQEIGNTIYF,TGTGCCAGTAGTAGAAGACAGGAAATCGGAAACACCATATATTTT
TRBV20-1,TRBD2,TRBJ2-5,many,CSAPGTIGETQYF,TGCAGTGCTCCCGGGACTATAGGGGAGACCCAGTACTTC
TRBV2,-,TRBJ2-1,many,CASSPHYNEQFF,TGTGCCAGCAGTCCCCACTACAATGAGCAGTTCTTC
TRBV9,TRBD2,TRBJ2-5,many,CASSDESGGAGETQYF,TGTGCCAGCAGCGACGAAAGCGGGGGGGCCGGGGAGACCCAGTACTTC
TRBV19,-,TRBJ2-7,-,CASSYSPGVEQYF,TGTGCCAGTAGTTATTCCCCAGGGGTCGAGCAGTACTTC
TRBV20-1,TRBD1,TRBJ1-1,many,CSARDQGDTEAFF,TGCAGTGCTAGAGATCAGGGGGACACTGAAGCTTTCTTT
TRBV7-2,-,TRBJ1-5,many,CASSSQGQSNQPQHF,TGTGCCAGCAGCTCACAGGGTCAAAGCAATCAGCCCCAGCATTTT
TRBV9,-,TRBJ2-1,-,CASSASTGPYNEQFF,TGTGCCAGCAGCGCCAGTACGGGACCCTACAATGAGCAGTTCTTC
TRBV12-3/TRBV12-4,-,TRBJ1-1,many,CASSFGGRWTEAFF,TGTGCCAGCAGTTTCGGGGGGCGGTGGACTGAAGCTTTCTTT
TRBV20-1,TRBD2,TRBJ2-7,many,CSAKTSGRNEQYF,TGCAGTGCTAAGACTAGCGGGAGAAACGAGCAGTACTTC
TRBV12-3/TRBV12-4,TRBD2,TRBJ2-1,many,CASTLLAGVDNEQFF,TGTGCCAGCACTTTACTAGCGGGAGTCGACAATGAGCAGTTCTTC
TRBV7-2,TRBD1,TRBJ2-5,-,CASSLDRDRVIETQYF,TGTGCCAGCAGCTTAGACCGGGACAGGGTAATAGAGACCCAGTACTTC
TRBV6-1,TRBD2,TRBJ2-1,many,CASSYELAGDLNEQFF,TGTGCCAGCTCCTATGAACTAGCGGGTGACCTCAATGAGCAGTTCTTC
TRBV7-8,-,TRBJ2-1,-,CASSPDLFKLSYNEQFF,TGTGCCAGCAGCCCAGACCTGTTTAAGCTATCCTACAATGAGCAGTTCTTC
TRBV20-1,-,TRBJ2-1,many,CSARVHPRGEQFF,TGCAGTGCTAGAGTACATCCTCGGGGTGAGCAGTTCTTC
TRBV27,-,TRBJ1-2,many,CASSTSATAFPIVYGYTF,TGTGCCAGCAGTACCTCCGCGACAGCGTTTCCCATCGTCTATGGCTACACCTTC
TRBV7-7,-,TRBJ2-3,-,CASSLSPETDTQYF,TGTGCTAGCAGCTTAAGCCCCGAGACAGATACGCAGTATTTT
TRBV6-1,-,TRBJ2-7,many,CASSDQGRYEQYF,TGTGCCAGCAGTGACCAGGGGCGCTACGAGCAGTACTTC
TRBV27,-,TRBJ1-1,many,CASSWERGNTEAFF,TGTGCCAGCAGTTGGGAGCGGGGCAACACTGAAGCTTTCTTT
TRBV27,TRBD2,TRBJ2-1,many,CASSTVAGGYNEQFF,TGTGCCAGCAGTACCGTAGCGGGAGGGTACAATGAGCAGTTCTTC
TRBV19,-,TRBJ2-1,few,CASTDGGMNEQFF,TGTGCCAGTACAGATGGGGGGATGAATGAGCAGTTCTTC
TRBV12-3/TRBV12-4,TRBD2,TRBJ2-1,many,CASSWVAGDDNEQFF,TGTGCCAGCAGTTGGGTAGCGGGAGACGACAATGAGCAGTTCTTC
TRBV18,TRBD2,TRBJ2-5,-,CASKRGWEETQYF,TGTGCCAGCAAGCGGGGCTGGGAGGAGACCCAGTACTTC
TRBV11-2,TRBD2,TRBJ2-3,many,CASSHLAGRVAKTDTQYF,TGTGCCAGCAGCCATCTAGCGGGGAGGGTTGCGAAAACAGATACGCAGTATTTT
TRBV20-1,-,TRBJ2-3,many,CSARGSTITDTQYF,TGCAGTGCTAGGGGATCTACCATCACAGATACGCAGTATTTT
TRBV10-3,TRBD1,TRBJ2-1,many,CATRTGTDNEQFF,TGTGCCACCAGAACCGGGACAGACAATGAGCAGTTCTTC
TRBV28,TRBD1,TRBJ2-6,many,CASSLQGAGANVLTF,TGTGCCAGCAGTTTACAGGGGGCTGGGGCCAACGTCCTGACTTTC
TRBV6-5,-,TRBJ2-1,many,CASSYLQDSSYNEQFF,TGTGCCAGCAGTTATCTACAGGATAGCTCCTACAATGAGCAGTTCTTC
TRBV6-1,-,TRBJ1-1,many,CASSELVAFF,TGTGCCAGCAGTGAATTAGTAGCTTTCTTT